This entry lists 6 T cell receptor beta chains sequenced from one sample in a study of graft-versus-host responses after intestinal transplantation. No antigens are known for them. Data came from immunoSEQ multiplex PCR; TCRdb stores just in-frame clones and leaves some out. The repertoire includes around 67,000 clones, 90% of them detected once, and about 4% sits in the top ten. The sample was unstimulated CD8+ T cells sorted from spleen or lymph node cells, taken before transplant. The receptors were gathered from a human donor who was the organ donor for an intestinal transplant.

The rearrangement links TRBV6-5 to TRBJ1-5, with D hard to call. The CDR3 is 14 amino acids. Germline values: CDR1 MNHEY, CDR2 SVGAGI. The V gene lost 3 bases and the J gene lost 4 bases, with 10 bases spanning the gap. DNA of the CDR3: TGTGCCAGCAGTTATTCGGGAGAGAATCAGCCCCAGCATTTT. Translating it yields CASSYSGENQPQHF.

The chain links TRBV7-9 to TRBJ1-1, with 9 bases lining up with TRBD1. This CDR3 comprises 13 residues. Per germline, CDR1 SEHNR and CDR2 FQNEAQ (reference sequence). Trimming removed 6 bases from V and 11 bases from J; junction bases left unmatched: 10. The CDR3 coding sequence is TGTGCCAGCAGGGATAACAGGGGGCTGTGGGCTTTCTTT. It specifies CASRDNRGLWAFF. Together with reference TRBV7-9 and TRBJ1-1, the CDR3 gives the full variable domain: DTGVSQNPRHKITKRGQNVTFRCDPISEHNRLYWYRQTLGQGPEFLTYFQNEAQLEKSRLLSDRFSAERPKGSFSTLEIQRTEQGDSAMYLCASRDNRGLWAFFGQGTRLTVV.

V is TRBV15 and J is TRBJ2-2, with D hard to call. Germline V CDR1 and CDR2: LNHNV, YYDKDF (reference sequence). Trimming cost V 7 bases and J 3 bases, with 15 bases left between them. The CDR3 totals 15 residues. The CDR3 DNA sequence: TGTGCCACCACTTCGGGTTTCTACTACACCGGGGAGCTGTTTTTT. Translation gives CATTSGFYYTGELFF.

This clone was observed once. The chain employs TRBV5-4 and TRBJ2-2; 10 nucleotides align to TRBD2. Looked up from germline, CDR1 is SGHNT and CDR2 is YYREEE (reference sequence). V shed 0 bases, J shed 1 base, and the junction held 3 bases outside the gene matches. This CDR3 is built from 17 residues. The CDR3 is CASSLEIAGGNTGELFF. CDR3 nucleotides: TGTGCCAGCAGCTTGGAGATAGCGGGGGGGAACACCGGGGAGCTGTTTTTT.

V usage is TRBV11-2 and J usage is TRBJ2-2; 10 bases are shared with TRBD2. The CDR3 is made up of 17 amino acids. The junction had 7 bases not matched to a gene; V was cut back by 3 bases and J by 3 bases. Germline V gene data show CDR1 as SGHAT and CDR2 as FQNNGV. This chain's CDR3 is CASSFSGGLGDTGELFF. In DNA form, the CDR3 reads TGTGCCAGCAGCTTTAGCGGGGGGCTAGGGGACACCGGGGAGCTGTTTTTT. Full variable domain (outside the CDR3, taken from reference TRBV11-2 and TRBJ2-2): EAGVAQSPRYKIIEKRQSVAFWCNPISGHATLYWYQQILGQGPKLLIQFQNNGVVDDSQLPKDRFSAERLKGVDSTLKIQPAKLEDSAVYLCASSFSGGLGDTGELFFGEGSRLTVL.

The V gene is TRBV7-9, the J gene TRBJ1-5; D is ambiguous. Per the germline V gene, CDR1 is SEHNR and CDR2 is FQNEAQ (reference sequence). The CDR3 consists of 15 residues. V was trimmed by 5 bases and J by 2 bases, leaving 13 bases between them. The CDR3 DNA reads TGTGCCAGCAGCGTGGGGAGAAGCGGCAATCAGCCCCAGCATTTT. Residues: CASSVGRSGNQPQHF.